The rows below give T cell receptor beta chains drawn from one sample of a study of T cell responses to AZD1222 COVID-19 vaccine. Here immunoSEQ multiplex PCR was the method, and the copy in TCRdb shows in-frame clones only, minus some. The profile shows 150,000 to 200,000 clones, 94% of them singletons. Material: peripheral blood, obtained 28 days after the second AZD1222 dose. The receptors here all came from an adult who received the AZD1222 COVID-19 vaccine. CDR3s include the opening cysteine and the closing phenylalanine or tryptophan. Each record gives: clone size, D gene, J gene, V gene, CDR3 protein, CDR3 DNA. D genes are given only for firm matches. Size is stated for part of the rows, as once, few or many counts, or as a class when the clone is expanded.

NA | NA | TRBJ2-3 | TRBV7-2 | CASTSWSTDTQYF | TGTGCCAGCACCTCTTGGAGCACAGATACGCAGTATTTT
NA | TRBD1 | TRBJ1-4 | TRBV18 | CASSKNRDRSEKLFF | TGTGCCAGCTCAAAAAACCGGGACAGGAGTGAAAAACTGTTTTTT
NA | TRBD1 | TRBJ1-2 | TRBV9 | CASSRDRVWGYTF | TGTGCCAGCAGCCGGGACAGGGTTTGGGGCTACACCTTC
NA | NA | TRBJ1-5 | TRBV19 | CASSIPTGSNQPQHF | TGTGCCAGTAGTATACCGACGGGTAGCAATCAGCCCCAGCATTTT
NA | NA | TRBJ2-5 | TRBV7-2 | CASNPSGIQETQYF | TGTGCCAGCAACCCCTCCGGAATCCAAGAGACCCAGTACTTC
NA | NA | TRBJ1-1 | TRBV12-3/TRBV12-4 | CASSLLPRRFTFF | TGTGCCAGCAGTTTATTGCCCCGCCGGTTTACTTTCTTT
NA | TRBD2 | TRBJ2-1 | TRBV5-4 | CASSLGKGTSGIPRDEQFF | TGTGCCAGCAGCTTGGGGAAGGGGACTAGCGGGATCCCGAGGGATGAGCAGTTCTTC
NA | NA | TRBJ1-5 | TRBV28 | CASSLGEGAIQPQHF | TGTGCCAGCAGTTTAGGGGAAGGGGCTATTCAGCCCCAGCATTTT
NA | NA | TRBJ1-2 | TRBV28 | CASSSHRQPNYGYTF | TGTGCCAGCAGTTCTCATAGACAGCCAAACTATGGCTACACCTTC
NA | NA | TRBJ2-7 | TRBV3-1/TRBV3-2 | CASSQVRGYEQYF | TGTGCCAGCAGCCAAGTGAGGGGCTACGAGCAGTACTTC
NA | NA | TRBJ1-1 | TRBV30 | CALEGELDTEAFF | TGTGCCCTGGAGGGGGAATTGGACACTGAAGCTTTCTTT
NA | TRBD1 | TRBJ2-5 | TRBV7-9 | CASSFPGQGGETQYF | TGTGCCAGCAGCTTTCCGGGACAGGGGGGAGAGACCCAGTACTTC
NA | NA | TRBJ1-1 | TRBV6-2/TRBV6-3 | CASSYSGEIPEAFF | TGTGCCAGCAGTTACTCAGGCGAGATTCCTGAAGCTTTCTTT
NA | TRBD1 | TRBJ2-7 | TRBV6-5 | CASRETGSSFEQYF | TGTGCCAGCAGAGAGACAGGGAGCTCGTTCGAGCAGTACTTC
NA | NA | TRBJ2-3 | TRBV7-9 | CASTSHTDTQYF | TGTGCCAGCACTAGTCACACAGATACGCAGTATTTT
NA | NA | TRBJ2-3 | TRBV19 | CASSIWGRLSASTDTQYF | TGTGCCAGTAGTATTTGGGGCAGACTTTCGGCGAGCACAGATACGCAGTATTTT
NA | TRBD2 | TRBJ2-1 | TRBV12-3/TRBV12-4 | CASSPAGGNEQFF | TGTGCCAGCAGTCCAGCGGGGGGAAATGAGCAGTTCTTC
NA | TRBD2 | TRBJ2-1 | TRBV28 | CASSHGRGSGRPDEQFF | TGTGCCAGCAGTCACGGACGAGGGAGCGGGAGGCCCGATGAGCAGTTCTTC
few | TRBD1 | TRBJ1-6 | TRBV28 | CASWTGVNSSPLHF | TGTGCCAGTTGGACAGGGGTTAATAGTTCACCCCTCCACTTT
NA | NA | TRBJ1-4 | TRBV11-1 | CASSPGMGLSHEKLFF | TGTGCCAGCAGCCCTGGTATGGGGCTCTCCCATGAAAAACTGTTTTTT
NA | NA | TRBJ1-4 | TRBV30 | CAWSWWGGEKLFF | TGTGCCTGGAGTTGGTGGGGAGGTGAAAAACTGTTTTTT
NA | TRBD1 | TRBJ2-1 | TRBV6-2/TRBV6-3 | CASSQNRDRGKFF | TGTGCCAGCAGTCAGAACCGGGACAGGGGGAAGTTCTTC
NA | NA | TRBJ2-3 | TRBV18 | CASSPISWTPPRTDTQYF | TGTGCCAGCTCACCCATCTCGTGGACTCCACCCAGGACAGATACGCAGTATTTT
NA | NA | TRBJ1-6 | TRBV18 | CASSPPSSPRDNSPLHF | TGTGCCAGCTCACCACCGTCGAGCCCGCGAGATAATTCACCCCTCCACTTT
NA | NA | TRBJ2-5 | TRBV7-6 | CASSLMGINMQETQYF | TGTGCCAGCAGCTTAATGGGGATCAATATGCAAGAGACCCAGTACTTC
NA | TRBD2 | TRBJ2-7 | TRBV4-1 | CASSILTSADPPYEQYF | TGCGCCAGCAGTATACTTACTAGCGCGGACCCTCCCTACGAGCAGTACTTC
NA | TRBD1 | TRBJ2-7 | TRBV12-3/TRBV12-4 | CASGQAPYEQYF | TGTGCCAGCGGACAGGCGCCCTACGAGCAGTACTTC
NA | NA | TRBJ2-5 | TRBV7-2 | CASRSGQETQYF | TGTGCCAGCAGGTCAGGGCAGGAGACCCAGTACTTC
NA | NA | TRBJ1-1 | TRBV18 | CASSPTGYQAFF | TGTGCCAGCTCACCAACGGGGTATCAAGCTTTCTTT
NA | TRBD1 | TRBJ1-4 | TRBV27 | CASSPIQGWGEKLFF | TGTGCCAGCAGTCCAATACAGGGGTGGGGGGAAAAACTGTTTTTT
NA | NA | TRBJ1-2 | TRBV7-9 | CATNRGLGDYGYTF | TGTGCCACCAACCGGGGCCTTGGGGACTATGGCTACACCTTC
NA | TRBD1 | TRBJ1-6 | TRBV6-5 | CASSNRQGADPPLHF | TGTGCCAGCAGCAACAGACAGGGGGCGGATCCACCCCTCCACTTT
once | NA | TRBJ1-5 | TRBV4-1 | CASSPKQVYSNQPQHF | TGCGCCAGCAGCCCAAAACAAGTGTATAGCAATCAGCCCCAGCATTTT
NA | NA | TRBJ2-1 | TRBV4-3 | CASSQNRVLRTDVAYNEQFF | TGCGCCAGCAGCCAAAACCGGGTCCTGCGAACAGATGTGGCCTACAATGAGCAGTTCTTC
once | NA | TRBJ2-7 | TRBV6-6 | CASSSGPRQPYEQYF | TGTGCCAGCAGCTCCGGGCCGAGACAGCCCTACGAGCAGTACTTC
NA | TRBD1 | TRBJ2-7 | TRBV19 | CASSSGRGLYEQYF | TGTGCCAGTAGTTCGGGCAGGGGGTTATACGAGCAGTACTTC
NA | TRBD1 | TRBJ1-5 | TRBV18 | CASSPQGTDNQPQHF | TGTGCCAGCTCACCACAGGGGACAGATAATCAGCCCCAGCATTTT
NA | NA | TRBJ1-4 | TRBV11-2 | CATRTVRNEKLFF | TGTGCCACCCGGACAGTGAGAAATGAAAAACTGTTTTTT
NA | NA | TRBJ2-7 | TRBV5-1 | CASSHHKETPSYEQYF | TGCGCCAGCAGCCATCATAAGGAGACCCCCTCCTACGAGCAGTACTTC
NA | TRBD2 | TRBJ2-1 | TRBV11-1 | CASRTSGSRRGEQFF | TGTGCCAGCAGGACTAGCGGGAGCAGGCGTGGTGAGCAGTTCTTC
once | NA | TRBJ1-1 | TRBV6-2/TRBV6-3 | CASSYSRGEAFF | TGTGCCAGCAGTTACTCGCGAGGGGAGGCTTTCTTT
NA | NA | TRBJ1-2 | TRBV5-4 | CASSLGGLTTNYGYTF | TGTGCCAGCAGCCTGGGGGGCCTGACCACTAACTATGGCTACACCTTC
NA | NA | TRBJ1-1 | TRBV5-1 | CASRLDGGTEAFF | TGCGCCAGCAGACTTGACGGTGGCACTGAAGCTTTCTTT
NA | NA | TRBJ2-1 | TRBV18 | CASSPRRDHNEQFF | TGTGCCAGCTCACCACGCCGGGACCACAATGAGCAGTTCTTC
NA | NA | TRBJ2-3 | TRBV28 | CASSTSSSDTQYF | TGTGCCAGCAGTACCTCTAGCTCGGATACGCAGTATTTT
NA | NA | TRBJ1-2 | TRBV6-4 | CASSDPGMGGYTF | TGTGCCAGCAGTGATCCTGGCATGGGAGGCTACACCTTC
NA | NA | TRBJ1-1 | TRBV6-6 | CASSYSLAVDTEAFF | TGTGCCAGCAGTTACTCTCTCGCTGTCGACACTGAAGCTTTCTTT
NA | NA | TRBJ2-2 | TRBV4-1 | CASSQDIGNTKRELFF | TGCGCCAGCAGCCAAGATATTGGCAATACAAAAAGGGAGCTGTTTTTT
NA | NA | TRBJ1-6 | TRBV2 | CAIRGDTSSYNSPLHF | TGTGCCATAAGGGGTGACACAAGCTCCTATAATTCACCCCTCCACTTT
once | TRBD1 | TRBJ2-7 | TRBV19 | CASSPRQGRYEQYF | TGTGCCAGTAGTCCTCGACAGGGGAGGTACGAGCAGTACTTC